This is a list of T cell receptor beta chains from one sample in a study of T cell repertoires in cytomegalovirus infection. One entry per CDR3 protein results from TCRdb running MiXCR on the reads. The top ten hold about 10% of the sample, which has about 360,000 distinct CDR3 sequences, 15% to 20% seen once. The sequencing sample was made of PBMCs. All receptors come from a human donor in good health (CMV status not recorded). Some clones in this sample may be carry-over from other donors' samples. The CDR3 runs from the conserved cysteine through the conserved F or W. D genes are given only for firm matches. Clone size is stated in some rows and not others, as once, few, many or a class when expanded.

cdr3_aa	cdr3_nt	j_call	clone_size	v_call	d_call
CASSLTGEGEAFF	TGTGCCAGCAGCTTAACAGGGGAGGGTGAAGCTTTCTTT	TRBJ1-1	-	TRBV11-3	TRBD1
CASSRRDLQQFF	TGTGCCAGCAGCCGCAGGGACTTGCAGCAGTTCTTC	TRBJ2-1	-	TRBV7-6	-
CSASFWGGYNEQFF	TGCAGTGCTAGCTTTTGGGGCGGGTACAATGAGCAGTTCTTC	TRBJ2-1	-	TRBV20-1	-
CASSPEGGFGEAFF	TGTGCCAGCAGTCCCGAGGGGGGGTTCGGTGAAGCTTTCTTT	TRBJ1-1	few	TRBV12-3/TRBV12-4	-
CASSLVGSLSYYEQYF	TGTGCCAGCAGCTTAGTCGGGAGTTTATCTTATTACGAGCAGTACTTC	TRBJ2-7	many	TRBV7-8	-
CATSSRVVGNNSPLHF	TGTGCCACCAGCAGCCGGGTTGTGGGAAATAATTCACCCCTCCACTTT	TRBJ1-6	few	TRBV15	-
CASSPRTTHSTDTQYF	TGTGCCAGCAGCCCACGGACAACCCATTCCACAGATACGCAGTATTTT	TRBJ2-3	-	TRBV7-9	-
CSVPAGNTIYF	TGCAGCGTACCAGCTGGAAACACCATATATTTT	TRBJ1-3	-	TRBV29-1	-
CASSYSRGPNYSPLHF	TGTGCCAGCAGTTACTCTAGGGGTCCGAACTATTCACCCCTCCACTTT	TRBJ1-6	few	TRBV6-8	-
CASSSSGWNTEAFF	TGTGCCAGCAGTTCCTCGGGCTGGAACACTGAAGCTTTCTTT	TRBJ1-1	few	TRBV28	-
CASSRPGEETQYF	TGTGCCAGCAGTCGTCCGGGCGAGGAGACCCAGTACTTC	TRBJ2-5	few	TRBV6-2/TRBV6-3	-
CAILRAETGFVDTIYF	TGTGCCATCCTCCGGGCGGAGACAGGGTTCGTAGACACCATATATTTT	TRBJ1-3	few	TRBV10-3	TRBD1
CASSSGLAGEQFF	TGTGCCAGCAGTTCGGGGCTAGCGGGAGAGCAGTTCTTC	TRBJ2-1	-	TRBV6-2/TRBV6-3	TRBD2
CASSPGRLAGGNEQFF	TGTGCCAGCAGCCCAGGGCGACTAGCGGGAGGGAATGAGCAGTTCTTC	TRBJ2-1	many	TRBV7-2	TRBD2
CASKPGQGALNTEAFF	TGCGCCAGCAAACCGGGACAGGGGGCCCTGAACACTGAAGCTTTCTTT	TRBJ1-1	many	TRBV4-1	TRBD1
CASREVGRVSYEQYF	TGTGCCAGCAGGGAAGTTGGGAGGGTCTCCTACGAGCAGTACTTC	TRBJ2-7	-	TRBV11-2	TRBD2
CASSLRWTGGNTIYF	TGTGCCAGCAGTTTAAGATGGACAGGTGGAAACACCATATATTTT	TRBJ1-3	-	TRBV12-3/TRBV12-4	TRBD1
CASSLRSGTNQETQYF	TGTGCCAGCAGCCTGCGAAGCGGGACAAATCAAGAGACCCAGTACTTC	TRBJ2-5	-	TRBV7-9	-
CATSRGGENEQFF	TGTGCCACCAGCAGAGGCGGTGAGAATGAGCAGTTCTTC	TRBJ2-1	-	TRBV15	-
CASSQVVGGVPDQYF	TGCGCCAGCAGCCAAGTAGTAGGTGGGGTTCCGGACCAGTACTTC	TRBJ2-5	few	TRBV4-1	-
CASSVWVGTSGVRKFF	TGTGCCAGCAGCGTATGGGTTGGGACTAGTGGTGTGAGAAAGTTCTTC	TRBJ2-1	-	TRBV9	TRBD2
CASSHQDGAYEQYF	TGCGCCAGCAGCCATCAGGACGGAGCCTACGAGCAGTACTTC	TRBJ2-7	few	TRBV4-1	-
CASSVGGGTDTQYF	TGTGCCAGCAGTGTTGGCGGAGGCACAGATACGCAGTATTTT	TRBJ2-3	many	TRBV6-1	-